One T cell receptor beta chain is described in this entry. Its specificity is not known. This entry is derived from a study of regulatory T cells in long-lasting Graves disease. Overall study context: Newly diagnosed Graves' patients took antithyroid drugs under 3 months.

V lost 3 bases and J 6 bases, leaving 19 bases between the germline ends. Looked up from germline, CDR1 is LGHDT and CDR2 is YNNKEL (reference sequence). The CDR3 contains 16 residues. Broader study findings: New patients shared roughly 1,000 public clonotypes, and persistent patients shared more, with over 2,500.

Arm-PCR of CDR3 regions and iRepertoire HTBI primers were the basis on which TCR beta libraries were built. TCRdb analysed the multiplex PCR reads with MiXCR anew, one entry per CDR3 protein. The sample yields about 530,000 distinct CDR3 sequences, 15% to 20% seen once. Time point defined: newly diagnosed GD, antithyroid drugs for less than 3 months. RNA isolated from PBMCs was used to make the TCR library. Separately, the same data were catalogued under a study of T cells in Graves' hyperthyroidism and ophthalmopathy. This second study says: In the first-round RT-PCR of the TCR CDR3, the HTBI primer set was used.

The clonotype was recovered from a woman aged 40-65 years with Graves disease. The chain couples TRBV3-1 to TRBJ2-3; D may be TRBD2 (6 bases). Source: peripheral blood mononuclear cells (PBMCs), taken at new diagnosis, from a patient treated with antithyroid drugs. Written as DNA, the CDR3 is TGTGCCAGCAGCCATTCAACCGGGACGGGGAGGGATACGCAGTATTTT. Its protein is CASSHSTGTGRDTQYF.